This entry lists 10 T cell receptor beta chains sequenced from one sample in a study of cytomegalovirus exposure and HLA in healthy donors (dated 2017 in TCRdb). The method behind the library was the immunoSEQ multiplex PCR assay. A mixture of 60 forward primers for TCR Vbeta segments and 13 reverse primers for TCR Jbeta segments was used in the multiplex PCR. The source is immuneACCESS, and TCRdb retained only in-frame sequences with V and J called. Part of the clones is not carried over; for the studies checked, unresolved V genes explain less than half of this, and the remainder is unexplained. The sample profile shows some 130,000 clones; more than 70% of them were found once. Of the sample, 2% to 2.5% is held by the ten largest clones. The sequencing input was PBMCs. Every receptor here comes from a man aged 25-40 years in good health and CMV-seronegative.

The rearrangement joins TRBV13 to TRBJ1-2; the D gene is possibly TRBD1 (5 bases). V was cut by 5 bases and J by 7 bases, with 20 bases left in between. Germline V gives CDR1 PRHDT, CDR2 FYEKMQ (reference sequence). There are 15 residues in the CDR3. CDR3 residues: CASSTRYGGTSGYTF. The DNA of the CDR3 is TGTGCCAGCAGCACCCGCTATGGGGGGACCAGTGGCTACACCTTC. The full variable domain, rest sourced from reference TRBV13 and TRBJ1-2, is AAGVIQSPRHLIKEKRETATLKCYPIPRHDTVYWYQQGPGQDPQFLISFYEKMQSDKGSIPDRFSAQQFSDYHSELNMSSLELGDSALYFCASSTRYGGTSGYTFGSGTRLTVV.

CDR3 residues: CASIARNPSSYNEQFF. For the CDR3, the DNA is TGTGCCAGCATTGCGCGCAACCCGAGCTCCTACAATGAGCAGTTCTTC. The gene calls are TRBV2 and TRBJ2-1, with unresolved D. The CDR3 extends over 16 amino acids. The germline CDR1 and CDR2 sequences are SNHLY and FYNNEI. V gave up 7 bases and J gave up 0 bases, with 16 bases separating them.

This clone showed up just once. CDR3 loop: CASSLWDRGYEQYF. Written as DNA, the CDR3 is TGCGCCAGCAGCTTGTGGGACAGGGGCTACGAGCAGTACTTC. V usage is TRBV5-1 and J usage is TRBJ2-7, with TRBD1 matching 10 bases. From germline, CDR1 is SGHRS and CDR2 YFSETQ. There are 14 residues in the CDR3. V lost 1 base and J lost 3; bases outside the gene matches: 1.

The J gene is TRBJ2-7, the V gene TRBV9; 9 positions match TRBD2. CDR1 is SGDLS, CDR2 YYNGEE, per germline. The V and J ends lost 4 bases and 2 bases, in that order; junction bases with no gene match: 10. The CDR3 is made up of 16 amino acids. This chain's CDR3 is CASSPRGSGSTYEQYF. The CDR3, as DNA: TGTGCCAGCAGCCCCCGGGGTAGCGGGAGTACCTACGAGCAGTACTTC.

The rearrangement joins TRBV6-5 to TRBJ2-7, with 9 bases fitting TRBD1. This CDR3 spans 16 amino acids. From germline, CDR1 is MNHEY and CDR2 SVGAGI. The junction had 5 bases not matched to a gene; V was cut back by 0 bases and J by 2 bases. The CDR3 region is CASSYSGQGVTYEQYF. The CDR3 coding sequence is TGTGCCAGCAGTTACTCGGGACAGGGAGTAACCTACGAGCAGTACTTC.

The chain recombines TRBV2 with TRBJ2-5, with D perhaps matching TRBD2 (5 bases). Germline CDR1 is SNHLY and CDR2 is FYNNEI. V was clipped by 0 bases and J by 7 bases, with 12 bases between them. The CDR3 spans 14 residues. This CDR3 is CASSEADSVGTQYF. For the CDR3, the DNA is TGTGCCAGCAGTGAAGCGGACTCCGTGGGGACCCAGTACTTC. The entire variable domain, with the rest obtained from reference TRBV2 and TRBJ2-5, is as follows: EPEVTQTPSHQVTQMGQEVILRCVPISNHLYFYWYRQILGQKVEFLVSFYNNEISEKSEIFDDQFSVERPDGSNFTLKIRSTKLEDSAMYFCASSEADSVGTQYFGPGTRLLVL.

The chain is built from TRBV10-2 and TRBJ1-1; D is uncertain. CDR3 length equals 16 residues. CDR1 is WSHSY and CDR2 is SAAADI in the germline V gene. Trimming stripped 0 bases from V and 4 bases from J, with 15 bases between. For the CDR3, the DNA is TGCGCCAGCAGTGAGTCGACGCGGAGGGTAGGCACTGAAGCTTTCTTT. It is translated as CASSESTRRVGTEAFF.

This clone came up a few times. The chain carries TRBV19 and TRBJ1-1; D gene unclear. Trimming took 6 bases from V and 0 from J, leaving 8 bases between them. This CDR3 is built from 13 residues. The germline V gene has CDR1 LNHDA and CDR2 SQIVND (reference sequence). CDR3 nucleotides: TGTGCCAGTAGGGCAAACATGAACACTGAAGCTTTCTTT. Its translation is CASRANMNTEAFF.

This chain joins TRBV29-1 and TRBJ2-7; 8 bases line up with TRBD1. The length of the CDR3 is 15 residues. Per germline, CDR1 SQVTM and CDR2 ANQGSEA. The V and J ends lost 3 bases and 7 bases, in that order; junction bases with no gene match: 14. CDR3 in amino acids: CSVDGGGQGNKEQYF. The CDR3 nucleotides are TGCAGCGTTGATGGGGGTGGACAGGGCAATAAGGAGCAGTACTTC.

This CDR3 reads CASSLVLAGGGDTQYF. The CDR3, as DNA: TGTGCCAGCAGCTTGGTACTAGCGGGAGGAGGCGATACGCAGTATTTT. The chain joins TRBV5-4 to TRBJ2-3; TRBD2 agrees at 12 bases. Germline assignment: CDR1 SGHNT and CDR2 YYREEE (reference sequence). The CDR3 runs to 16 residues. Trimming took 0 bases from V and 6 from J; bases not matched to a gene: 5. Variable domain in full (rest from reference TRBV5-4 and TRBJ2-3): ETGVTQSPTHLIKTRGQQVTLRCSSQSGHNTVSWYQQALGQGPQFIFQYYREEENGRGNFPPRFSGLQFPNYSSELNVNALELDDSALYLCASSLVLAGGGDTQYFGPGTRLTVL.